The subject of this entry is one T cell receptor (beta chain). This sample was taken from a study of blood T cell repertoires in COVID-19. Study information: From the United States, Italy and Spain came samples of acute and convalescent COVID-19. Sample material is recorded as cDNA or gDNA derived from T cells, B-cell-depleted T cells, or PBMCs.

The germline V gene encodes CDR1 SGHTA and CDR2 FQGTGA. The CDR3 consists of 15 residues. V shed 3 bases and J 7 bases; nucleotides not matched to a gene: 3. In the study's own analysis: The authors estimated nucleated cell counts from reference gene primer amplification. Assay used: immunoSEQ multiplex PCR; TCRdb lists only in-frame clones, some missing. The V and J calls and clone size were taken over from that table, and D and trimming were inferred from the DNA. The sample lists roughly 33,000 clones; roughly 85% were seen once. The chain has TRBV7-3 and TRBJ2-2, with TRBD2 matching 12 bases. The sample was peripheral blood. This clonotype was obtained from a human donor with acute or convalescent COVID-19. The donor label of this sample is uncertain. CDR3 loop: CASSLLGLAGGELFF. The CDR3 DNA follows: TGTGCCAGCAGCTTGCTGGGACTAGCGGGCGGGGAGCTGTTTTTT.